The next 18 T cell receptor beta chains were all read from a single sample in a study of blood T cell repertoires in COVID-19. Sequencing was performed with immunoSEQ multiplex PCR; in TCRdb, only in-frame clones are kept and a portion is missing. The sample holds more than 300,000 clones, around 84% seen once. Sample: PBMCs or T cells enriched from blood (not recorded which). Receptors originate from a man aged 25-45 years who had recovered from COVID-19.

The chain joins TRBV3-1 (or the pseudogene TRBV3-2) to TRBJ2-3; D is undetermined. The germline gives CDR1 LGHDT, CDR2 YNNKEL (reference sequence). Trimming shortened V by 1 base and J by 12 bases, and 8 bases separated the two germline ends. This CDR3 comprises 11 residues. The CDR3 loop is CASSQGSSQYF. The CDR3 DNA sequence: TGTGCCAGCAGCCAAGGGTCGAGTCAGTATTTT.

The V gene is TRBV27, the J gene TRBJ2-2; the D gene is possibly TRBD1 (5 bases). Germline V CDR1 and CDR2: MNHEY, SMNVEV (reference sequence). CDR3 length: 15 amino acids. The V end lost 5 bases, the J end lost 3 bases, and 13 bases lay between the germline ends. Here the CDR3 DNA reads TGTGCCAGCAGTGAATTTGGGGCCTACACCGGGGAGCTGTTTTTT. Translating gives CASSEFGAYTGELFF.

J is TRBJ1-3 and V is TRBV19; D call uncertain. The ends were cut back, 7 bases at V and 1 base at J, with 8 bases in the middle. The CDR3 extends over 13 amino acids. Germline V gene lookup returns CDR1 LNHDA and CDR2 SQIVND (reference sequence). In nucleotides, the CDR3 is TGTGCCAGTAACCTCGGGTCTGGAAACACCATATATTTT. Amino acids: CASNLGSGNTIYF.

J is TRBJ1-4 and V is TRBV7-9, with a possible D match to TRBD1 (5 bases). Trimming removed 7 bases from V and 4 bases from J, with 22 bases in between. The V gene's germline CDR1 is SEHNR and CDR2 FQNEAQ (reference sequence). CDR3 length: 17 amino acids. The CDR3 sequence is CASILPKSAGRNEKLFF. In DNA form, the CDR3 reads TGTGCCAGCATCCTCCCGAAGTCGGCAGGGCGTAATGAAAAACTGTTTTTT.

This chain connects TRBV11-2 to TRBJ2-7; possibly TRBD1 for D (6 bases). V gave up 1 base and J gave up 2 bases, with 12 bases separating them. The CDR3 contains 15 residues. Per the germline V gene, CDR1 is SGHAT and CDR2 is FQNNGV. Here the CDR3 reads CASSLGRGTAYEQYF. CDR3 coding DNA: TGTGCCAGCAGCTTAGGAAGGGGGACGGCCTACGAGCAGTACTTC.

The sample holds one count of this clone. The gene calls are TRBV29-1 and TRBJ2-7; D perhaps matches TRBD2 (7 bases). Per germline, CDR1 SQVTM and CDR2 ANQGSEA. This CDR3 region has 13 residues. V was pared by 3 bases and J by 2 bases, with 11 bases between. DNA for the CDR3: TGCAGCGTTGATGAGGGGGGGGCCTACGAGCAGTACTTC. Translation gives CSVDEGGAYEQYF.

V usage is TRBV4-1 and J usage is TRBJ2-5; maybe TRBD1 (6 bases). V was trimmed by 10 bases and J by 3 bases, leaving 18 bases between them. This CDR3 has 14 residues. Germline assignment: CDR1 MGHRA and CDR2 YSYEKL. This CDR3 reads CATRAGKGEETQYF. CDR3 nucleotide sequence: TGCGCCACTCGCGCAGGGAAGGGGGAAGAGACCCAGTACTTC.

Written as DNA, the CDR3 is TGTGCCAGCATCAACGGTACCCGACAGGACGAGGGGGTAAGCAATCAGCCCCAGCATTTT. Residues: CASINGTRQDEGVSNQPQHF. The chain joins TRBV21-1 to TRBJ1-5; the table's D call TRBD1 went unverified against the DNA. TRBV21-1 counts as a pseudogene. The CDR3 length is 20 residues.

The CDR3 sequence is CASSLGGDTEAFF. For the CDR3, the DNA is TGTGCCAGCAGTTTAGGGGGGGACACTGAAGCTTTCTTT. The V and J genes are TRBV12-3 or TRBV12-4 and TRBJ1-1, with a weak D call TRBD1 (5 bases). The CDR3 extends over 13 amino acids. V dropped 1 base and J dropped 3 bases, with 6 bases sitting between them.

Worth noting for this clone: This sample also contains other DNA sequences that code for the same CDR3. The chain recombines TRBV30 with TRBJ2-1; D is perhaps TRBD2 (6 bases). Germline values: CDR1 GTSNPN, CDR2 SVGIG (reference sequence). The CDR3 loop spans 15 amino acids. Trimming left V 0 bases short and J 3 bases short, with 12 bases between. CDR3 protein: CAWSVSGGLYNEQFF. CDR3 DNA: TGTGCCTGGAGTGTTTCCGGGGGTCTCTACAATGAGCAGTTCTTC.

This chain connects TRBV6-1 to TRBJ1-6; 8 bases are a match to TRBD1. CDR3 length: 15 amino acids. After removal of 2 bases from V and 7 bases from J, the junction contained 4 bases not matched to a gene. CDR1 and CDR2 (germline): MNHNS, SASEGT. The CDR3 DNA reads TGTGCCAGCAGTGAAACGGACAGGGAAAATTCACCCCTCCACTTT. It codes for CASSETDRENSPLHF.

The rearrangement uses TRBV7-9 and TRBJ2-3; TRBD2 matches 10 bases. The germline V gene has CDR1 SEHNR and CDR2 FQNEAQ (reference sequence). The V gene end was trimmed by 6 bases and the J gene end by 0 bases; junction bases not matched to a gene: 12. CDR3 length equals 18 residues. The CDR3 is CASRESSGRLTSTDTQYF. CDR3 in DNA: TGTGCCAGCAGAGAATCTAGCGGGAGACTAACTAGCACAGATACGCAGTATTTT.

In its sample, this clone was seen a few times. This sequence joins TRBV24-1 and TRBJ1-2; D remains ambiguous. The germline V gene encodes CDR1 KGHDR and CDR2 SFDVKD. V lost 4 bases, J lost 0 bases, and 11 bases lay in between. The CDR3 spans 15 residues. The CDR3 DNA sequence: TGTGCCACCAGTGACCCGGCCGGGACTAACTATGGCTACACCTTC. Protein product: CATSDPAGTNYGYTF.

Only a few counts were recorded for this clone. CDR3 sequence (DNA): TGTGCCAGCAGTGGCGAATGGTCCCGGGGGGCCAACGTCCTGACTTTC. Translating it yields CASSGEWSRGANVLTF. V and J are TRBV6-1 and TRBJ2-6; the D is unclear. This CDR3 region has 16 residues. V shed 4 bases and J shed 4 bases, with 14 bases lying between them. Germline CDR1 MNHNS, CDR2 SASEGT.

In regard to this clone: Germline and junction disagree at one end, which may indicate a read error. The gene calls are TRBV7-8 and TRBJ2-1; TRBD2 aligns across 10 bases. The CDR3 runs 14 residues. Germline CDR1 and CDR2: SGHVS and FQNEAQ. For the CDR3, the DNA is TGTGCCAGCGGAAGCGGGGGGGCCTATAATGAGCAGTTCTTC. This codes for CASGSGGAYNEQFF.

The V gene is TRBV5-8, the J gene TRBJ1-5, with TRBD1 matching 8 bases. The CDR3 loop spans 15 amino acids. V shed 1 base, J shed 4 bases, and the junction held 4 bases outside the gene matches. The germline V gene has CDR1 SGHTS and CDR2 YDEGEE. The CDR3 sequence: CASSLRQGANQPQHF. As DNA, the CDR3 is TGTGCCAGCAGCTTGAGGCAGGGGGCTAATCAGCCCCAGCATTTT.

Turning to this clone: Other DNA sequences in this sample translate to the same CDR3. The chain has TRBV5-1 and TRBJ1-2; D might be TRBD1 (6 bases). Trimming shortened V by 2 bases and J by 3 bases, and 11 bases separated the two germline ends. The CDR3 has 14 residues. CDR1 SGHRS and CDR2 YFSETQ come from the germline V gene. In DNA, the CDR3 is TGCGCCAGCAGCTTCGAACAGGGACACTATGGCTACACCTTC. Encoded protein: CASSFEQGHYGYTF.

This clone was seen only a few times. V gene TRBV19 combines with J gene TRBJ1-5, with D possibly matching TRBD1 (6 bases). The CDR3 runs 16 residues. Trimming shortened V by 1 base and J by 4 bases, and 14 bases separated the two germline ends. CDR1 is LNHDA, CDR2 SQIVND, per germline (reference sequence). CDR3 residues: CASSIGWRGANQPQHF. CDR3 sequence (DNA): TGTGCCAGTAGTATAGGTTGGCGGGGGGCGAATCAGCCCCAGCATTTT.